Each of the 32 T cell receptor beta chains below was sequenced from the same sample in a study of cytomegalovirus exposure and HLA in healthy donors. The PCR made use of 60 Vbeta and 13 Jbeta primers. Sequencing used immunoSEQ multiplex PCR; TCRdb keeps in-frame clones, though not all of them. This sample has approximately 140,000 clones, with roughly 77% found just once. Sequencing input: PBMCs. The receptors stem from a human donor in good health.

This chain uses TRBV29-1 with TRBJ1-1; 8 nucleotides agree with TRBD1. The trim removed 6 bases at V and 2 bases at J, leaving 5 bases unmatched. This CDR3 contains 13 residues. Germline V gene lookup returns CDR1 SQVTM and CDR2 ANQGSEA. The CDR3 is CSVDRGINTEAFF. The DNA of the CDR3 is TGCAGCGTAGACAGGGGAATCAACACTGAAGCTTTCTTT.

This chain connects TRBV4-2 to TRBJ2-5; 12 nucleotides agree with TRBD2. The CDR3 runs to 16 residues. With V trimmed by 3 bases and J by 5 bases, 7 bases remained unmatched. Germline CDR1 is LGHNA and CDR2 is YNFKEQ. DNA for the CDR3: TGTGCCAGCAGCCAGAGACTAGCGGGAGAGGGGGAGACCCAGTACTTC. Its translation is CASSQRLAGEGETQYF.

The chain carries TRBV30 and TRBJ1-1, with TRBD1 matching 8 bases. This CDR3 has 14 amino acids. The germline V gene has CDR1 GTSNPN and CDR2 SVGIG (reference sequence). J lost 6 bases, V lost 4 bases, and 10 bases had no gene match. CDR3 sequence (DNA): TGTGCCTGGAATCCGGACAGGGTCAAATCTGAAGCTTTCTTT. Translated: CAWNPDRVKSEAFF.

The J gene is TRBJ1-1, the V gene TRBV18, with 11 bases aligning to TRBD1. Germline lookup yields CDR1 KGHSH and CDR2 LQKENI. With V trimmed by 5 bases and J by 5 bases, 7 bases remained unmatched. The CDR3 covers 15 residues. The CDR3 region has the DNA TGTGCCAGCTCAGCCAGCGGGACAGGGGGAACTGAAGCTTTCTTT. This sequence encodes CASSASGTGGTEAFF. Full variable domain (missing parts from reference TRBV18 and TRBJ1-1): NAGVMQNPRHLVRRRGQEARLRCSPMKGHSHVYWYRQLPEEGLKFMVYLQKENIIDESGMPKERFSAEFPKEGPSILRIQQVVRGDSAAYFCASSASGTGGTEAFFGQGTRLTVV.

The gene calls are TRBV4-2 and TRBJ2-1; the match to TRBD1 covers 12 bases. Germline V lookup: CDR1 LGHNA, CDR2 YNFKEQ. V shed 4 bases, J shed 8 bases, and the junction held 3 bases outside the gene matches. This CDR3 is built from 14 residues. The CDR3 nucleotides read TGTGCCAGCAGCCCGGGACAGGGGGCTGATGAGCAGTTCTTC. Translating it yields CASSPGQGADEQFF.

J is TRBJ2-7 and V is TRBV7-9; TRBD1 agrees at 8 bases. The germline CDR1 and CDR2 sequences are SEHNR and FQNEAQ (reference sequence). The length of the CDR3 is 14 residues. V dropped 4 bases and J dropped 2; count of bases not matched to a gene: 4. CDR3 DNA: TGTGCCAGCAGCTCGGACAGGGCCGCCTACGAGCAGTACTTC. Translation: CASSSDRAAYEQYF. The full variable domain, in which reference TRBV7-9 and TRBJ2-7 provide the parts outside the CDR3, is DTGVSQNPRHKITKRGQNVTFRCDPISEHNRLYWYRQTLGQGPEFLTYFQNEAQLEKSRLLSDRFSAERPKGSFSTLEIQRTEQGDSAMYLCASSSDRAAYEQYFGPGTRLTVT.

CDR3 residues: CASSLLLMPGQGYYEQYF. The CDR3 DNA reads TGTGCCAGCAGCTTGTTGCTGATGCCGGGACAGGGCTACTACGAGCAGTACTTC. The chain recombines TRBV7-2 with TRBJ2-7, with 9 bases lining up with TRBD1. The CDR3 loop spans 18 amino acids. The germline CDR1 and CDR2 sequences are SGHTA and FQGNSA. V was clipped by 3 bases and J by 3 bases; unmatched bases: 15.

The V and J genes are TRBV10-3 and TRBJ2-7; D not certain. The V gene's germline CDR1 is ENHRY and CDR2 SYGVKD. The CDR3 totals 12 residues. V was pared by 4 bases and J by 4 bases, with 8 bases between. The DNA of the CDR3 is TGTGCCATCAGTGCCCAGATTTACGAGCAGTACTTC. This sequence encodes CAISAQIYEQYF.

This chain links TRBV5-4 with TRBJ2-5, with 9 bases aligning to TRBD1. This CDR3 region has 15 residues. CDR1 and CDR2 (germline): SGHNT, YYREEE (reference sequence). After removal of 1 base from V and 3 bases from J, the junction contained 4 bases not matched to a gene. This CDR3 is CASSLKGQGKETQYF. For the CDR3, the DNA is TGTGCCAGCAGCTTGAAGGGACAGGGAAAAGAGACCCAGTACTTC. Using reference TRBV5-4 and TRBJ2-5 for the parts outside the CDR3, the full variable domain is ETGVTQSPTHLIKTRGQQVTLRCSSQSGHNTVSWYQQALGQGPQFIFQYYREEENGRGNFPPRFSGLQFPNYSSELNVNALELDDSALYLCASSLKGQGKETQYFGPGTRLLVL.

This chain connects TRBV29-1 to TRBJ1-2; D perhaps matches TRBD1 (6 bases). V shed 7 bases and J shed 1 base, with 13 bases lying between them. The germline gives CDR1 SQVTM, CDR2 ANQGSEA. This CDR3 spans 13 amino acids. In nucleotides, the CDR3 is TGCAGCGCTCAGGGACAAGATAACTATGGCTACACCTTC. It codes for CSAQGQDNYGYTF.

This clone was observed once. The chain links TRBV7-9 to TRBJ2-3, with no clear D. V was shortened by 3 bases and J by 0 bases, with 4 bases between the two germline ends. This CDR3 contains 13 residues. Germline loops: CDR1 SEHNR, CDR2 FQNEAQ (reference sequence). The CDR3 loop reads CASSFGSTDTQYF. The CDR3 nucleotides read TGTGCCAGCAGCTTTGGCAGCACAGATACGCAGTATTTT.

J is TRBJ1-3 and V is TRBV30; 7 positions match TRBD1. Per germline, CDR1 GTSNPN and CDR2 SVGIG (reference sequence). J lost 2 bases, V lost 5 bases, and 9 bases had no gene match. CDR3 size: 15 residues. CDR3 DNA sequence: TGTGCCTGGTCCAACAGGGGAGGAACTGGAAACACCATATATTTT. The encoded protein is CAWSNRGGTGNTIYF.

V gene TRBV30 combines with J gene TRBJ1-3; perhaps TRBD1 as D (5 bases). Trimming removed 5 bases from V and 8 bases from J, with 13 bases in between. Germline V gene data show CDR1 as GTSNPN and CDR2 as SVGIG (reference sequence). The CDR3 extends over 12 amino acids. The CDR3 region has the DNA TGTGCCTGGGGGTCGGGGGGTCACACCATATATTTT. It specifies CAWGSGGHTIYF.

This chain joins TRBV4-2 and TRBJ2-1; TRBD2 is a possible D gene (5 bases). This CDR3 has 17 residues. V dropped 1 base and J dropped 0 bases, with 13 bases sitting between them. Germline CDR1 is LGHNA and CDR2 is YNFKEQ. The CDR3 loop reads CASSQATAGSSYNEQFF. The CDR3 nucleotides read TGTGCCAGCAGCCAAGCAACGGCGGGCAGCTCCTACAATGAGCAGTTCTTC.

This chain links TRBV30 with TRBJ2-7, with 7 bases identical to TRBD1. V was clipped by 2 bases and J by 6 bases; unmatched bases: 4. The CDR3 has 12 residues. CDR1 and CDR2 (germline): GTSNPN, SVGIG (reference sequence). The CDR3 sequence is CAWSKGQCEQYF. Here the CDR3 DNA reads TGTGCCTGGAGTAAGGGACAGTGCGAGCAGTACTTC.

The CDR3 DNA sequence: TGTGCCAGTAGTATTATCCTGTACTACGAGCAGTACTTC. The encoded protein is CASSIILYYEQYF. The rearrangement links TRBV19 to TRBJ2-5; D call uncertain. Gene TRBJ2-7 matches the end of the DNA better, so the J call may be wrong. Germline CDR1 is LNHDA and CDR2 is SQIVND (reference sequence). The CDR3 totals 13 residues.

CDR3 residues: CASSQRQGKETQYF. CDR3 in DNA: TGTGCCAGCAGCCAACGACAGGGTAAAGAGACCCAGTACTTC. The chain employs TRBV14 and TRBJ2-5; TRBD1 matches 7 bases. The CDR3 totals 14 residues. V lost 2 bases, J lost 3 bases, and 3 bases stayed unmatched. Per the germline V gene, CDR1 is SGHDN and CDR2 is FVKESK.

This clone has more than one count but fewer than ten. This chain links TRBV5-6 with TRBJ2-1; 7 positions match TRBD2. The CDR3 contains 15 residues. Germline loops: CDR1 SGHDT, CDR2 YYEEEE. V was clipped by 2 bases and J by 3 bases; unmatched bases: 5. The CDR3: CASSLGLVDYNEQFF. The CDR3 coding sequence is TGTGCCAGCAGCTTAGGACTAGTTGACTACAATGAGCAGTTCTTC.

The chain carries TRBV7-8 and TRBJ2-1, with 7 bases aligning to TRBD1. CDR3 size: 15 residues. V trimming: 1 base; J trimming: 0 bases; junction bases outside the gene matches: 0. Germline-derived CDR1 and CDR2 are SGHVS and FQNEAQ. For the CDR3, the DNA is TGTGCCAGCAGCTTAGGGGACAGCTCCTACAATGAGCAGTTCTTC. As protein: CASSLGDSSYNEQFF. Based on the CDR3 plus reference TRBV7-8 and TRBJ2-1, the full variable domain is GAGVSQSPRYKVAKRGQDVALRCDPISGHVSLFWYQQALGQGPEFLTYFQNEAQLDKSGLPSDRFFAERPEGSVSTLKIQRTQQEDSAVYLCASSLGDSSYNEQFFGPGTRLTVL.

This sequence joins TRBV2 and TRBJ2-3; TRBD2 matches 11 bases. V gave up 8 bases and J gave up 4 bases; unmatched junction bases: 5. From germline, CDR1 is SNHLY and CDR2 FYNNEI. This CDR3 is built from 14 residues. The CDR3 is CASLSGRAPDTQYF. Here the CDR3 DNA reads TGTGCCAGCCTTAGCGGGAGGGCGCCAGATACGCAGTATTTT.

The gene calls are TRBV5-1 and TRBJ2-1; 12 nucleotides agree with TRBD2. The junction had 6 bases not matched to a gene; V was cut back by 0 bases and J by 2 bases. CDR3 length: 18 residues. Germline V gives CDR1 SGHRS, CDR2 YFSETQ. The CDR3 sequence is CASSLGLAGGPTYNEQFF. CDR3 DNA: TGCGCCAGCAGCTTGGGGCTAGCGGGGGGGCCGACCTACAATGAGCAGTTCTTC.

On this clone: At one end the junction does not follow the germline gene, possibly because of a read error. The rearrangement links TRBV30 to TRBJ2-7; D perhaps matches TRBD2 (5 bases). Germline V lookup: CDR1 GTSNPN, CDR2 SVGIG (reference sequence). There are 11 residues in the CDR3. This CDR3 is CAWSALGGLAF. For the CDR3, the DNA is TGTGCCTGGAGTGCCCTCGGCGGACTCGCATTC.

This clone has only one observation. V usage is TRBV5-6 and J usage is TRBJ1-3; D not resolved. CDR3 size: 14 residues. The germline CDR1 and CDR2 sequences are SGHDT and YYEEEE. V gave up 0 bases and J gave up 3 bases, with 7 bases separating them. The DNA of the CDR3 is TGTGCCAGCAGCTTGGGAGCGAGTGGAAACACCATATATTTT. Protein product: CASSLGASGNTIYF.

This chain links TRBV7-9 with TRBJ2-5, with a possible D match to TRBD2 (6 bases). Trimming left V 4 bases short and J 2 bases short, with 14 bases between. This CDR3 comprises 15 residues. Germline values: CDR1 SEHNR, CDR2 FQNEAQ (reference sequence). The CDR3 spells CASSSSAGKQETQYF. Written as DNA, the CDR3 is TGTGCCAGCAGCTCCTCCGCGGGAAAACAAGAGACCCAGTACTTC.

The rearrangement joins TRBV7-9 to TRBJ2-7; 8 positions match TRBD2. This CDR3 is built from 16 residues. After removal of 0 bases from V and 3 bases from J, the junction contained 7 bases not matched to a gene. The germline V gene has CDR1 SEHNR and CDR2 FQNEAQ (reference sequence). CDR3 sequence (DNA): TGTGCCAGCAGCTTAGCCTCCGCGGGAGGAGGCTACGAGCAGTACTTC. Translated, it gives CASSLASAGGGYEQYF.

The chain has TRBV4-2 and TRBJ2-7; possibly TRBD2 for D (6 bases). CDR3 size: 14 residues. V was trimmed by 2 bases and J by 5 bases, leaving 13 bases between them. Per germline, CDR1 LGHNA and CDR2 YNFKEQ. The CDR3 region is CASSQSGAVNEQYF. CDR3 in DNA: TGTGCCAGCAGCCAATCGGGAGCAGTCAACGAGCAGTACTTC.

The chain employs TRBV27 and TRBJ2-3, with TRBD2 as a possible D gene (5 bases). V was clipped by 1 base and J by 0 bases, with 8 bases between them. Germline V CDR1 and CDR2: MNHEY, SMNVEV (reference sequence). The CDR3 sequence is 15 residues long. The DNA for the CDR3 is TGTGCCAGCAGTTTATATGGCGGGAGCACAGATACGCAGTATTTT. Translating gives CASSLYGGSTDTQYF.

This clone has just a few counts. The J gene is TRBJ1-2, the V gene TRBV4-1, with D maybe TRBD1 (6 bases). Germline assignment: CDR1 MGHRA and CDR2 YSYEKL. The CDR3 contains 14 residues. Trimming removed 4 bases at V and 6 bases at J, with 15 bases between. This chain's CDR3 is CASSPTGSADGYTF. The CDR3 DNA is TGCGCCAGCAGCCCCACAGGGAGCGCGGATGGCTACACCTTC.

The chain links TRBV7-9 to TRBJ2-3; D is unclear. This CDR3 region has 14 residues. V was trimmed by 3 bases and J by 0 bases, leaving 7 bases between them. Germline lookup yields CDR1 SEHNR and CDR2 FQNEAQ (reference sequence). CDR3 DNA: TGTGCCAGCAGCTTGACTGGCAGCACAGATACGCAGTATTTT. Protein product: CASSLTGSTDTQYF.

The chain has TRBV19 and TRBJ2-3; the match to TRBD2 covers 9 bases. The CDR3 contains 18 residues. The J segment lost 0 bases and the V segment lost 8 bases, leaving 15 bases of the junction unmatched. Germline V CDR1 and CDR2: LNHDA, SQIVND (reference sequence). The chain's CDR3 is CASSPWGASGASTDTQYF. The CDR3 DNA reads TGTGCCAGTTCCCCATGGGGGGCTAGCGGGGCAAGCACAGATACGCAGTATTTT.

This chain joins TRBV14 and TRBJ2-1, with a possible D match to TRBD2 (6 bases). The CDR3 is 15 residues long. The V gene lost 11 bases and the J gene lost 3 bases, with 20 bases spanning the gap. Germline assignment: CDR1 SGHDN and CDR2 FVKESK. The CDR3 nucleotides are TGTGCCTCCGGGAAGGGGAGGCCCAACTACAATGAGCAGTTCTTC. Protein: CASGKGRPNYNEQFF.

V usage is TRBV7-2 and J usage is TRBJ2-1; 9 bases align to TRBD1. Per the germline V gene, CDR1 is SGHTA and CDR2 is FQGNSA. The V and J ends lost 1 base and 9 bases, in that order; junction bases with no gene match: 4. The CDR3 totals 14 residues. The CDR3, as DNA: TGTGCCAGCAGCTTAGGGGACAGGGTAGGTGAGCAGTTCTTC. Encoded protein: CASSLGDRVGEQFF. Combining the CDR3 with reference TRBV7-2 and TRBJ2-1 gives the whole variable domain GAGVSQSPSNKVTEKGKDVELRCDPISGHTALYWYRQSLGQGLEFLIYFQGNSAPDKSGLPSDRFSAERTGGSVSTLTIQRTQQEDSAVYLCASSLGDRVGEQFFGPGTRLTVL.